This T cell receptor (beta chain) is drawn from a study of T cell changes during pregnancy in multiple sclerosis. The table came from immunoSEQ multiplex PCR; TCRdb's copy has only in-frame clones and leaves some out. This table holds more than 80,000 clones, 85% to 95% found once. The CDR3 is 13 amino acids. The ends were cut back, 4 bases at V and 3 bases at J, with 9 bases in the middle. Germline V gene lookup returns CDR1 MGHRA and CDR2 YSYEKL. The chain joins TRBV4-1 to TRBJ1-2, with D maybe TRBD1 (5 bases). Sequenced here: peripheral blood, sampled after pregnancy. The TCR was taken from a female donor with multiple sclerosis, enrolled in a pregnancy study. This CDR3 reads CASSPVGDYGYTF. The CDR3 DNA reads as TGCGCCAGCAGCCCGGTAGGGGACTATGGCTACACCTTC.